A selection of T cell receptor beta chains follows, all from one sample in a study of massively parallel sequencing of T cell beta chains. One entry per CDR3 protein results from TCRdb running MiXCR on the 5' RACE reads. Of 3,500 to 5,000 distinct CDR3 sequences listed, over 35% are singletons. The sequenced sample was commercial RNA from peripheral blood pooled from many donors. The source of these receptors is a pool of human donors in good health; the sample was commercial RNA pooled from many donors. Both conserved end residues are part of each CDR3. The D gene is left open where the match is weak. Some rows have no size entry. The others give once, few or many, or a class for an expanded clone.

DNA: TGTGCCACCAGCATATTTTCGGGGGAGACCCAGTACTTC; CDR3: CATSIFSGETQYF; size: few; V: TRBV15; J: TRBJ2-5; D: -
DNA: TGTGCCAGCAGCAAACAGGGGAGGAGCACTGAAGCTTTCTTT; CDR3: CASSKQGRSTEAFF; size: -; V: TRBV13; J: TRBJ1-1; D: TRBD1
DNA: TGTGCCAGCAGCTCCAACCGGGACCCCAGTGAGCAGTTCTTC; CDR3: CASSSNRDPSEQFF; size: few; V: TRBV7-1; J: TRBJ2-1; D: -
DNA: TGTGCCAGCAGCTTAGGGCCGGCTTGGGGACCCTACGAGCAGTACTTC; CDR3: CASSLGPAWGPYEQYF; size: -; V: TRBV13; J: TRBJ2-7; D: -
DNA: TGTGCCAGCAGCTCCAACCGGGACCGCAGTGAGCAGTTCTTC; CDR3: CASSSNRDRSEQFF; size: once; V: TRBV7-1; J: TRBJ2-1; D: -
DNA: TGCAGTGGGGAACGGGAGGTATACAATGAGCAGTTCTTC; CDR3: CSGEREVYNEQFF; size: few; V: TRBV20-1; J: TRBJ2-1; D: TRBD2
DNA: TGCAGCGTCGGTGGGGACAGGGTGAACACTGAAGCTTTCTTT; CDR3: CSVGGDRVNTEAFF; size: -; V: TRBV29-1; J: TRBJ1-1; D: TRBD1
DNA: TGTGCCAGCACCATGACCCGTGCAAACTACGAGCAGTACTTC; CDR3: CASTMTRANYEQYF; size: -; V: TRBV6-2/TRBV6-3; J: TRBJ2-7; D: -
DNA: TGCAGTGCTAGAGCAGGGAACACTGAAGCTTTCTTT; CDR3: CSARAGNTEAFF; size: large; V: TRBV20-1; J: TRBJ1-1; D: -
DNA: TGCAGTGCTAGAGAGTCCACTGAAGCTTTCTTT; CDR3: CSARESTEAFF; size: few; V: TRBV20-1; J: TRBJ1-1; D: -
DNA: TGTGCCAGCAGTCCAAATAGGGGCGAGCAGTTCTTC; CDR3: CASSPNRGEQFF; size: -; V: TRBV6-2/TRBV6-3; J: TRBJ2-1; D: -
DNA: TGCAGTGCTAGAGTTGTGGGCTGGAGAACTGAAGCTTTCTTT; CDR3: CSARVVGWRTEAFF; size: -; V: TRBV20-1; J: TRBJ1-1; D: -
DNA: TGCAGTGCCGTAATCTCAGGGAACTATGGCTACACCTTC; CDR3: CSAVISGNYGYTF; size: few; V: TRBV20-1; J: TRBJ1-2; D: -
DNA: TGTGCCAGCAGTGCCCGCCGGGATTTCTACAATGAGCAGTTCTTC; CDR3: CASSARRDFYNEQFF; size: -; V: TRBV25-1; J: TRBJ2-1; D: -
DNA: TGTGCCAGCAGCCAGACGACTAGCGGGGCAGATACGCAGTATTTT; CDR3: CASSQTTSGADTQYF; size: -; V: TRBV4-2; J: TRBJ2-3; D: TRBD2
DNA: TGTGCCAGCAGGGACGGAGGGCTAGCAGAGACCCAGTACTTC; CDR3: CASRDGGLAETQYF; size: -; V: TRBV25-1; J: TRBJ2-5; D: -
DNA: TGCGCCAGCAGTGGGACCGGGGTTTCGGCCCTCCACTTT; CDR3: CASSGTGVSALHF; size: -; V: TRBV10-2; J: TRBJ1-6; D: -
DNA: TGTGCCAGCAGTTTAGGGTCAGTACCGACGAAGCAGTTCTTC; CDR3: CASSLGSVPTKQFF; size: few; V: TRBV12-3/TRBV12-4; J: TRBJ2-1; D: -
DNA: TGCGCCAGCAGCTTGGGCGCTCTTGCCAAAAACATTCAGTACTTC; CDR3: CASSLGALAKNIQYF; size: few; V: TRBV5-1; J: TRBJ2-4; D: -
DNA: TGTGCGAGCAGCTTAAGGGGGGGAGGGGATACGCAGTATTTT; CDR3: CASSLRGGGDTQYF; size: -; V: TRBV7-3; J: TRBJ2-3; D: -
DNA: TGTGCCATCAGTGAGTTAACGGGAGGGCCGGAAGAGCAGTACTTC; CDR3: CAISELTGGPEEQYF; size: once; V: TRBV10-3; J: TRBJ2-7; D: TRBD2
DNA: TGTGCCAGCAGCTTAGAAGGGTTACTGCCCTACAATGAGCAGTTCTTC; CDR3: CASSLEGLLPYNEQFF; size: -; V: TRBV11-2; J: TRBJ2-1; D: -
DNA: TGTGCCAGCAGCTTAGGGGGGCGAGAGACCCAGTACTTC; CDR3: CASSLGGRETQYF; size: medium-sized; V: TRBV11-3; J: TRBJ2-5; D: -
DNA: TGTGCCAGCAGCCTGACAAAGCCGAATTCACCCCTCCACTTT; CDR3: CASSLTKPNSPLHF; size: -; V: TRBV4-2; J: TRBJ1-6; D: -
DNA: TGCAGTGCTAGGGTGGGTGCCTTTGATGAGCAGTTCTTC; CDR3: CSARVGAFDEQFF; size: few; V: TRBV20-1; J: TRBJ2-1; D: -
DNA: TGTGCCAGCAGCCCCCGAGGAGGAATCTACGAGCAGTACTTC; CDR3: CASSPRGGIYEQYF; size: -; V: TRBV7-6; J: TRBJ2-7; D: -
DNA: TGCAGTGCTAACCTGGTCTATGGCTACACCTTC; CDR3: CSANLVYGYTF; size: -; V: TRBV20-1; J: TRBJ1-2; D: -
DNA: TGTGCCAGCAGGGGGTTGGGTAATGAAAAACTGTTTTTT; CDR3: CASRGLGNEKLFF; size: -; V: TRBV28; J: TRBJ1-4; D: -
DNA: TGCAGTGCTAGCGGTCCGTCCGGATTTTCTGAAGCTTTCTTT; CDR3: CSASGPSGFSEAFF; size: -; V: TRBV20-1; J: TRBJ1-1; D: -
DNA: TGCAGTGCGACTATTAGCTCCTACAATGAGCAGTTCTTC; CDR3: CSATISSYNEQFF; size: -; V: TRBV20-1; J: TRBJ2-1; D: -
DNA: TGTGCCAGCAGCCCTGACTCGTACGGGACCCAGTACTTC; CDR3: CASSPDSYGTQYF; size: few; V: TRBV11-2; J: TRBJ2-5; D: -
DNA: TGTGCCAGCAGCTTAGACCCAGGGCGGGAGACCCAGTACTTC; CDR3: CASSLDPGRETQYF; size: few; V: TRBV11-2; J: TRBJ2-5; D: -
DNA: TGCAGCGTTGTATCCAGTTACCCCGGGGAGCTGTTTTTT; CDR3: CSVVSSYPGELFF; size: -; V: TRBV29-1; J: TRBJ2-2; D: -